The rows below give T cell receptor beta chains drawn from one sample of a study of CD8 T cells in Susac syndrome. TCRdb reprocessed the immunoSEQ multiplex PCR reads with MiXCR, giving one entry per CDR3 protein. The profile covers about 150,000 distinct CDR3 sequences, with around 96% appearing a single time and 0.15% to 0.2% taken by the ten largest. Sequenced sample: CD4+ T cells from PBMCs. These receptors all come from a human donor with Susac syndrome. CDR3s include the opening cysteine and the closing phenylalanine or tryptophan.

CDR3 protein: CSAPGVGRGNNEQFF
V gene: TRBV20-1
J gene: TRBJ2-1

CDR3 protein: CSANVGTVGYGYTF
V gene: TRBV20-1
J gene: TRBJ1-2

CDR3 protein: CSVAHMNTEAFF
V gene: TRBV29-1
J gene: TRBJ1-1

CDR3 protein: CASSSTASGANVLTF
V gene: TRBV5-1
J gene: TRBJ2-6

CDR3 protein: CASSLRAVDNEQFF
V gene: TRBV27
J gene: TRBJ2-1

CDR3 protein: CASSVSTEQFF
V gene: TRBV2
J gene: TRBJ2-1

CDR3 protein: CSARDGAGTALYEQYF
V gene: TRBV20-1
J gene: TRBJ2-7

CDR3 protein: CASTQRDSIIYGYTF
V gene: TRBV3-1
J gene: TRBJ1-2

CDR3 protein: CASTLGLAGGGDTQYF
V gene: TRBV12-3/TRBV12-4
J gene: TRBJ2-3

CDR3 protein: CASSVMGRGSGANVLTF
V gene: TRBV9
J gene: TRBJ2-6

CDR3 protein: CSARGQPSGNTIYF
V gene: TRBV20-1
J gene: TRBJ1-3

CDR3 protein: CASSSGGTGDSPLHF
V gene: TRBV7-9
J gene: TRBJ1-6

CDR3 protein: CASSQDRQSGNTIYF
V gene: TRBV14
J gene: TRBJ1-3

CDR3 protein: CASSSDRGRAFF
V gene: TRBV9
J gene: TRBJ1-1

CDR3 protein: CASSRRPPTDTQYF
V gene: TRBV9
J gene: TRBJ2-3

CDR3 protein: CASSNRGLTEAFF
V gene: TRBV25-1
J gene: TRBJ1-1

CDR3 protein: CATSRDPGQVHNQPQHF
V gene: TRBV15
J gene: TRBJ1-5

CDR3 protein: CASSFEGGTDTQYF
V gene: TRBV7-3
J gene: TRBJ2-3

CDR3 protein: CSARPRTAANTGELFF
V gene: TRBV20-1
J gene: TRBJ2-2

CDR3 protein: CSARTTGGYSPLHF
V gene: TRBV20-1
J gene: TRBJ1-6

CDR3 protein: CSAHSAAGYEQYF
V gene: TRBV29-1
J gene: TRBJ2-7

CDR3 protein: CASSPPQAGATGELFF
V gene: TRBV18
J gene: TRBJ2-2

CDR3 protein: CSAGTSPREQYF
V gene: TRBV20-1
J gene: TRBJ2-7

CDR3 protein: CSASTDSATNEKLFF
V gene: TRBV20-1
J gene: TRBJ1-4

CDR3 protein: CSAPSYGGDNEQFF
V gene: TRBV20-1
J gene: TRBJ2-1

CDR3 protein: CASSGRSNTGELFF
V gene: TRBV9
J gene: TRBJ2-2

CDR3 protein: CASSIDKGIYGYTF
V gene: TRBV13
J gene: TRBJ1-2

CDR3 protein: CSVDRGGETQYF
V gene: TRBV29-1
J gene: TRBJ2-5

CDR3 protein: CSAPQGSNEKLFF
V gene: TRBV20-1
J gene: TRBJ1-4

CDR3 protein: CASSRGQGSADTQYF
V gene: TRBV4-3
J gene: TRBJ2-3

CDR3 protein: CASSFSPEGYQETQYF
V gene: TRBV7-2
J gene: TRBJ2-5

CDR3 protein: CSVGVPPGELFF
V gene: TRBV29-1
J gene: TRBJ2-2

CDR3 protein: CASSPVGRVTGGGETQYF
V gene: TRBV5-4
J gene: TRBJ2-5

CDR3 protein: CASSRELGLAGSQETQYF
V gene: TRBV18
J gene: TRBJ2-5

CDR3 protein: CASSVGQGSLAEAFF
V gene: TRBV9
J gene: TRBJ1-1

CDR3 protein: CSVDSGNTIYF
V gene: TRBV29-1
J gene: TRBJ1-3

CDR3 protein: CASSYDPGQGLTDTQYF
V gene: TRBV6-5
J gene: TRBJ2-3

CDR3 protein: CASSQGLGMTDTQYF
V gene: TRBV3-1
J gene: TRBJ2-3

CDR3 protein: CASSLNSFTGANEQFF
V gene: TRBV12-3/TRBV12-4
J gene: TRBJ2-1

CDR3 protein: CASSSFRAETRETQYF
V gene: TRBV12-3/TRBV12-4
J gene: TRBJ2-5

CDR3 protein: CASSLAIGGAGETQYF
V gene: TRBV12-3/TRBV12-4
J gene: TRBJ2-5

CDR3 protein: CASSRGAEYEQYF
V gene: TRBV28
J gene: TRBJ2-7

CDR3 protein: CSVGQNTEAFF
V gene: TRBV29-1
J gene: TRBJ1-1

CDR3 protein: CASERGGTDTQYF
V gene: TRBV2
J gene: TRBJ2-3

CDR3 protein: CSVVTSNYGYTF
V gene: TRBV29-1
J gene: TRBJ1-2

CDR3 protein: CASSYSGQGSQETQYF
V gene: TRBV6-2/TRBV6-3
J gene: TRBJ2-5

CDR3 protein: CASSLTGTRGAYEQYF
V gene: TRBV27
J gene: TRBJ2-7

CDR3 protein: CATSDLTKDTQYF
V gene: TRBV24-1
J gene: TRBJ2-3

CDR3 protein: CSAPQGMNTEAFF
V gene: TRBV20-1
J gene: TRBJ1-1

CDR3 protein: CASSQGSRDGYTF
V gene: TRBV4-2
J gene: TRBJ1-2

CDR3 protein: CASSVGRLTEAFF
V gene: TRBV25-1
J gene: TRBJ1-1

CDR3 protein: CASSPLPGGLMDIQYF
V gene: TRBV18
J gene: TRBJ2-4

CDR3 protein: CSARKAGAGETQYF
V gene: TRBV20-1
J gene: TRBJ2-5